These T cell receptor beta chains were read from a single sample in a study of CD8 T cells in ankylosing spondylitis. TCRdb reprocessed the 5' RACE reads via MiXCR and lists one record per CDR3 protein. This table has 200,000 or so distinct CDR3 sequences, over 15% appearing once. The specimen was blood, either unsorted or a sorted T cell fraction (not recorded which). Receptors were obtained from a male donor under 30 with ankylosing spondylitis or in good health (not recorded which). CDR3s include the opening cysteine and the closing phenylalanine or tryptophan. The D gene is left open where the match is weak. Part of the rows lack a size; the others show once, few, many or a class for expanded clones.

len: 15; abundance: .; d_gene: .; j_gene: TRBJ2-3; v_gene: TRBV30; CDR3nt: TGTGCCTTGCAACTCTCCGGGAGTTGGACAGATACGCAGTATTTT; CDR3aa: CALQLSGSWTDTQYF
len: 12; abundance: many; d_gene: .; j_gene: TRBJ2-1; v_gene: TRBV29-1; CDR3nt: TGCAGCGTTGAAGGAAGGGCGGGTGAGCAGTTCTTC; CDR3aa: CSVEGRAGEQFF
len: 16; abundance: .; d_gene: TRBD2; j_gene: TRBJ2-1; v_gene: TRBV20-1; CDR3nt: TGCAGTGCTTCGGTTGGTAGCGGGAGGACCTACAATGAGCAGTTCTTC; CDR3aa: CSASVGSGRTYNEQFF
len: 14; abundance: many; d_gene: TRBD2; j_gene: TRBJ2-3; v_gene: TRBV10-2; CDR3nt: TGCGCCAGCAGCGAAGCGGGGTCCACAGATACGCAGTATTTT; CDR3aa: CASSEAGSTDTQYF
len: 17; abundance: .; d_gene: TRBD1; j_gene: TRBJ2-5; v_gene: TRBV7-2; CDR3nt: TGTGCCAGCAGCCGAAGGGGGACAGGGGCCCTACAAGAGACCCAGTACTTC; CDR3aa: CASSRRGTGALQETQYF
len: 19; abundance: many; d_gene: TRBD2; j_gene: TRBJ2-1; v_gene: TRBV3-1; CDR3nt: TGTGCCAGCAGCCGACTACTAGCGGGAGGGCCGATCCCCTACAATGAGCAGTTCTTC; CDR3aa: CASSRLLAGGPIPYNEQFF
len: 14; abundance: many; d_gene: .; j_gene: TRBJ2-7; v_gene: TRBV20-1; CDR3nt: TGCAGTGCTAGAGATATTGGGACGATAGGGGAGCAGTACTTC; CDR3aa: CSARDIGTIGEQYF
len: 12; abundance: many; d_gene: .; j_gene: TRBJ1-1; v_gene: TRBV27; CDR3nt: TGTGCCAGCAGTTCTATCAACACTGAAGCTTTCTTT; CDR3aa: CASSSINTEAFF
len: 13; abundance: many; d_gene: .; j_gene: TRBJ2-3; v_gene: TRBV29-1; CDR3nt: TGCAGCGTGGGCCCCAGGCCCACAGATACGCAGTATTTT; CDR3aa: CSVGPRPTDTQYF
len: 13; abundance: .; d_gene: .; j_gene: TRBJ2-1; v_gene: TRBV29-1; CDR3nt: TGCAGCGTCGAGCGCCAATTCTACAATGAGCAGTTCTTC; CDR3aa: CSVERQFYNEQFF
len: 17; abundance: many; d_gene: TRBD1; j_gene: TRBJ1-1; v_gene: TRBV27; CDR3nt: TGTGCCAGCAGTCTCCTTGGGGGACAGGGGATGGGGACTGAAGCTTTCTTT; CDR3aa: CASSLLGGQGMGTEAFF
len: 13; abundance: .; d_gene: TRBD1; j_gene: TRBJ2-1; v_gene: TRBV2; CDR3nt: TGTGCCAGCGACAGGGGGACCTACAATGAGCAGTTCTTC; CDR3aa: CASDRGTYNEQFF